A selection of T cell receptor beta chains follows, all from one sample in a study of shared clonotypes between healthy human individuals. The method was immunoSEQ multiplex PCR; TCRdb's version includes in-frame clones alone and lacks a portion of them. The sample holds fewer than 2.5 million clones, 90% to 95% seen once. Sequencing input: naive CD4+ T cells from PBMCs. These receptors originate from a man in his late teens or twenties in good health. Some clones in this sample may be carry-over from other donors' samples. CDR3s include the opening cysteine and the closing phenylalanine or tryptophan. The D gene is left open where the match is weak. Expanded clones are given a class, and other clones once, few, many or no size at all.

size	V	J	D	CDR3	DNA
-	TRBV5-1	TRBJ2-3	TRBD2	CASRLLASGADTQYF	TGCGCCAGCAGGTTATTGGCTAGCGGAGCAGATACGCAGTATTTT
-	TRBV5-1	TRBJ2-3	-	CASSLVGTGRVGADTQYF	TGCGCCAGCAGCTTGGTAGGCACGGGTCGGGTAGGCGCAGATACGCAGTATTTT
-	TRBV7-2	TRBJ2-3	TRBD1	CASSLVGTGEIRGTQYF	TGTGCCAGCAGCTTAGTCGGGACAGGGGAGATACGGGGTACGCAGTATTTT
once	TRBV29-1	TRBJ2-4	-	CSVEDGGLLKNIQYF	TGCAGCGTTGAAGATGGAGGGCTACTCAAAAACATTCAGTACTTC
-	TRBV29-1	TRBJ2-1	-	CSVTDPATNLNEQFF	TGCAGCGTCACGGACCCTGCGACTAACCTTAATGAGCAGTTCTTC
-	TRBV21-1	TRBJ2-7	-	CASSYAYSYEQYF	TGTGCCAGCAGCTACGCCTACTCCTACGAGCAGTACTTC
-	TRBV4-3	TRBJ2-7	-	CASSQDRFTYEQYF	TGCGCCAGCAGCCAAGATCGGTTCACCTACGAGCAGTACTTC
-	TRBV5-1	TRBJ2-5	TRBD2	CASSLAGGRGETQYF	TGCGCCAGCAGCTTGGCCGGCGGGAGGGGAGAGACCCAGTACTTC
-	TRBV10-2	TRBJ2-6	TRBD1	CASGDRERSGANVLTF	TGCGCCAGCGGCGACAGGGAACGGTCTGGGGCCAACGTCCTGACTTTC
-	TRBV7-9	TRBJ2-7	TRBD1	CASSYFGQGGEQYF	TGTGCCAGCAGCTACTTCGGACAGGGGGGGGAGCAGTACTTC
-	TRBV6-6	TRBJ1-1	-	CASSAGPVTEAFF	TGTGCCAGCAGTGCAGGGCCGGTCACTGAAGCTTTCTTT
-	TRBV28	TRBJ1-5	-	CASITWDSNQPQHF	TGTGCCAGCATTACCTGGGATAGCAATCAGCCCCAGCATTTT
-	TRBV7-2	TRBJ2-2	-	CASSLQGPANTGELFF	TGTGCCAGCAGCTTACAAGGGCCTGCGAACACCGGGGAGCTGTTTTTT
once	TRBV7-9	TRBJ1-1	-	CASSLIAVWTANTEAFF	TGTGCCAGCAGCTTAATTGCGGTTTGGACAGCGAACACTGAAGCTTTCTTT
once	TRBV29-1	TRBJ2-5	-	CSVEDKGGTQYF	TGCAGCGTTGAAGATAAGGGTGGGACCCAGTACTTC
-	TRBV28	TRBJ2-7	-	CASSLDGTLHPEQYF	TGTGCCAGCAGTCTGGACGGTACGCTTCACCCCGAGCAGTACTTC
-	TRBV29-1	TRBJ2-1	-	CSVEFGASSMYEQFF	TGCAGCGTTGAATTTGGGGCTAGCTCGATGTATGAGCAGTTCTTC
-	TRBV2	TRBJ1-4	-	CASSEARSGGNEKLFF	TGTGCCAGCAGTGAAGCCCGTTCGGGGGGTAATGAAAAACTGTTTTTT
-	TRBV7-9	TRBJ2-7	TRBD2	CASSSARLAGGHGVEQYF	TGTGCCAGCAGCTCTGCCCGACTAGCGGGAGGGCATGGGGTCGAGCAGTACTTC
-	TRBV5-5	TRBJ2-6	-	CASSLVGAGANVLTF	TGTGCCAGCAGCTTGGTAGGGGCTGGGGCCAACGTCCTGACTTTC
-	TRBV5-1	TRBJ2-2	-	CASSPMGGANTGELFF	TGCGCCAGCAGCCCAATGGGCGGCGCGAACACCGGGGAGCTGTTTTTT
few	TRBV28	TRBJ1-2	-	CASSFGLKSGYTF	TGTGCCAGCAGTTTCGGGCTAAAAAGTGGCTACACCTTC
-	TRBV4-1	TRBJ2-5	-	CASSQEPSPGLRGETQYF	TGCGCCAGCAGCCAAGAACCCTCCCCGGGACTTCGAGGAGAGACCCAGTACTTC
-	TRBV6-1	TRBJ2-7	-	CASSGIGIHEQYF	TGTGCCAGCAGTGGAATTGGGATCCACGAGCAGTACTTC
-	TRBV5-1	TRBJ1-3	TRBD1	CASSLVGQGTGNTIYF	TGCGCCAGCAGCTTGGTTGGACAGGGGACAGGAAACACCATATATTTT
-	TRBV7-3	TRBJ2-1	TRBD2	CASSLGTSGPREQFF	TGTGCCAGCAGCTTAGGGACTAGCGGCCCACGTGAGCAGTTCTTC